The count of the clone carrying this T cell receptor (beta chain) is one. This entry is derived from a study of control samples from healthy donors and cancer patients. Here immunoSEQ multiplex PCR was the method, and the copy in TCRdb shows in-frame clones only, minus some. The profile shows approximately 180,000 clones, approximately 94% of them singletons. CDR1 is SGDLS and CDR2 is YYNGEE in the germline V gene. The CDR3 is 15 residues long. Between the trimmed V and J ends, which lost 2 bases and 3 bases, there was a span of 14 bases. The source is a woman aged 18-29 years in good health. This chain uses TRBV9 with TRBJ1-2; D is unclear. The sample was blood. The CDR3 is CASSVSGGSDYGYTF. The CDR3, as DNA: TGTGCCAGCAGCGTCTCAGGCGGCAGCGACTATGGCTACACCTTC.